The T cell receptor beta chain under discussion was sequenced for a study of response to subunit inactivated influenza vaccine. The V end was cut by 2 bases, the J end by 5 bases, with 9 bases between. This CDR3 has 13 residues. Germline lookup yields CDR1 SGHTA and CDR2 FQGNSA. Each CDR3 protein gets one entry after TCRdb re-called the RT-PCR reads with MiXCR. Among roughly 190,000 distinct CDR3 sequences, under 15% were seen once, and the ten largest hold about 26%. The table lists this clonotype with a few counts. Its antigen is not known. Overall study results and limits: Each seasonal flu vaccination may recruit only limited new T cells, authors suggested.

This chain joins TRBV7-2 and TRBJ2-5, with D perhaps TRBD1 or TRBD2 (6 bases each). This sequence originates from a middle-aged man who received an inactivated influenza vaccine. The material was CD8+ T cells sorted from PBMCs, obtained more than 4 days after vaccination. This chain's CDR3 is CASSLPGGETQYF. The CDR3 nucleotides are TGTGCCAGCAGCTTACCCGGGGGCGAGACCCAGTACTTC.